The entry that follows covers one T cell receptor beta chain sequence. The target antigen is unknown. The data are from a study of cytomegalovirus exposure and HLA in healthy donors. Findings and limits, study-wide: Through in vitro validation, three CMV-associated chains were shown to be specific for CMV antigens.

In the PCR, 60 Vbeta and 13 Jbeta primers were used. Libraries were prepared by immunoSEQ multiplex PCR; TCRdb keeps only in-frame clonotypes and omits some of them. In the table there are roughly 110,000 clones, approximately 58% of which are singletons. This CDR3 is built from 16 residues. The V gene's germline CDR1 is MGHRA and CDR2 YSYEKL. After removal of 4 bases from V and 4 bases from J, the junction contained 7 bases not matched to a gene. This clonotype was obtained from a woman in her twenties or thirties in good health and CMV-seronegative. This sequence joins TRBV4-1 and TRBJ2-3; 11 positions match TRBD1. The specimen was PBMCs. Written as DNA, the CDR3 is TGCGCCAGCAGCCCGGGACAGGGGGGGACCGCAGATACGCAGTATTTT. Translation gives CASSPGQGGTADTQYF.